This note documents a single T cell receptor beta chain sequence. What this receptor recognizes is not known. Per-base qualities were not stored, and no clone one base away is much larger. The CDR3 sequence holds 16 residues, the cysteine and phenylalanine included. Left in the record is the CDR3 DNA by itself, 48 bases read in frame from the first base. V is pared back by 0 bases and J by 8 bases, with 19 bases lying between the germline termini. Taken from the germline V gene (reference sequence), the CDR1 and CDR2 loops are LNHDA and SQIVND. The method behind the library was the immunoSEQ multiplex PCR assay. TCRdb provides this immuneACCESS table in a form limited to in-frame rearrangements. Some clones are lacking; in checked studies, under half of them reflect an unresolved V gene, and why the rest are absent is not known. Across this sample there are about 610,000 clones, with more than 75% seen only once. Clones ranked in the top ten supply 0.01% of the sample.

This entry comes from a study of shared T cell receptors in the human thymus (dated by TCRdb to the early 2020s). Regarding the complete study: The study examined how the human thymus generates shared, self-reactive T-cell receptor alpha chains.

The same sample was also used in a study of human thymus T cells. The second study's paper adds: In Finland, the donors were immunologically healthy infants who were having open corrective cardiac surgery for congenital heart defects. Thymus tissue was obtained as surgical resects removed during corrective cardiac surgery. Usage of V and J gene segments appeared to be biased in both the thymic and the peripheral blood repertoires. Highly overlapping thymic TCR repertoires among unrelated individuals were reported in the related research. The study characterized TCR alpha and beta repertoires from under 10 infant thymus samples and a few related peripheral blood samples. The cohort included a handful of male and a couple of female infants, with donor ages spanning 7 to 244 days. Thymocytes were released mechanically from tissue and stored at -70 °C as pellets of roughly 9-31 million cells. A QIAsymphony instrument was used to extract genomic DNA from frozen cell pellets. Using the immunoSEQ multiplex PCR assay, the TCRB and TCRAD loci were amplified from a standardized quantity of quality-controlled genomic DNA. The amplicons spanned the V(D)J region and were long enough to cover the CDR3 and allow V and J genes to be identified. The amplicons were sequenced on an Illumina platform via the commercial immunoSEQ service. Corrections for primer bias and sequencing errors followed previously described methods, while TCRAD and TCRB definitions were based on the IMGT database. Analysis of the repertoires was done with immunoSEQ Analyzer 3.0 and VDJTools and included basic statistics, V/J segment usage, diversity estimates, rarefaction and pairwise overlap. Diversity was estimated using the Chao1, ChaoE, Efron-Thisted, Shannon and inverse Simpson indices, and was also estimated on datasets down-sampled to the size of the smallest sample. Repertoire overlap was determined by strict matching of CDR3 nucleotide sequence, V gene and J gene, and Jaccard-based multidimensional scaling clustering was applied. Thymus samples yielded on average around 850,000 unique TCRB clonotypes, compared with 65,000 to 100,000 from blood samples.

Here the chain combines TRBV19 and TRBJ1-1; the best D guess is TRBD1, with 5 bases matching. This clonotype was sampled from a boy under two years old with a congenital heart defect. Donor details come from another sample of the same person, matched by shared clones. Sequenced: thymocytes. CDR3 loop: CASSIDRTRPPREAFF. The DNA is TGTGCCAGTAGTATAGACCGGACACGGCCACCTAGAGAAGCTTTCTTT.